This TCR beta chain came from a study of OX40 agonist ivuxolimab in advanced cancers. Overall study results and limits: Expanded clones were, on average, more numerous in CD8+ T cells than in CD4+.

This CDR3 region has 13 residues. Trimming removed 10 bases at V and 0 bases at J, with 13 bases between. Germline CDR1 reads ENHRY; CDR2 reads SYGVKD. Details on this clone: Its target is not known.

Measured with immunoSEQ multiplex PCR; TCRdb has only the in-frame clones, and not every one. The profile covers 70,000 to 85,000 clones, with roughly 94% appearing a single time and approximately 10% taken by the ten largest. The source material was CD4+ or CD8+ T cells sorted from blood, sampled in a trial of the OX40 agonist ivuxolimab. This receptor was identified in an adult with an advanced solid tumor such as melanoma, head and neck, liver or kidney cancer. The chain combines TRBV10-3 with TRBJ2-7; the D is unclear. The CDR3 DNA follows: TGTGCCAGTCGGACCGAAAGCTCCTACGAGCAGTACTTC. It encodes CASRTESSYEQYF.